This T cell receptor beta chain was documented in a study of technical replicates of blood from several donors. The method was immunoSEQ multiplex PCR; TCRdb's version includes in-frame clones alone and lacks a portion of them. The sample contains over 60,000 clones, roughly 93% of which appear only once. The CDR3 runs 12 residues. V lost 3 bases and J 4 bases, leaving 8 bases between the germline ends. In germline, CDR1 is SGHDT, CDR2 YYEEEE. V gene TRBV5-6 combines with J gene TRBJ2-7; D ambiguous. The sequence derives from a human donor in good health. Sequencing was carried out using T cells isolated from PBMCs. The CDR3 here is CASSSDSYEQYF. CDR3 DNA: TGTGCCAGCAGCTCTGACTCTTACGAGCAGTACTTC.